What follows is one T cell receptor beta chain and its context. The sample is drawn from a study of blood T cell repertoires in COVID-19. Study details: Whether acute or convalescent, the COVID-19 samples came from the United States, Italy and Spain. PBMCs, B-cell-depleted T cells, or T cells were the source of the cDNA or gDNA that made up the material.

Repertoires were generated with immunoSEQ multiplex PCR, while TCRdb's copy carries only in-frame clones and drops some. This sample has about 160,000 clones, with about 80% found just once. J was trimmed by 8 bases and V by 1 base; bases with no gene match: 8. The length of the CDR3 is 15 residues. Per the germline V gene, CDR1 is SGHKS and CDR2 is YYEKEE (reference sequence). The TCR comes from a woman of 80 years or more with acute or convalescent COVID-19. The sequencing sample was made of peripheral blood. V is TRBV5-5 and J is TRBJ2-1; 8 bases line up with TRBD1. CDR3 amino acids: CASSLYQGAEDEQFF. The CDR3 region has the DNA TGTGCCAGCAGCTTGTATCAGGGGGCTGAAGATGAGCAGTTCTTC.